These 26 T cell receptor beta chains originate from one sample sequenced in a study of control samples from healthy donors and cancer patients. Produced via immunoSEQ multiplex PCR; TCRdb's table is partial and in-frame only. The sample shows some 120,000 clones, around 87% of them seen only once. The sample comprised blood. Receptor source: a man aged 30 to 45 in good health.

V usage is TRBV5-6 and J usage is TRBJ2-7; D might be TRBD1 (6 bases). The CDR3 has 16 residues. Between the trimmed V and J ends, which lost 1 base and 9 bases, there was a span of 23 bases. Germline lookup yields CDR1 SGHDT and CDR2 YYEEEE. The DNA of the CDR3 is TGTGCCAGCAGCTTGTGGGGACACGGTACGGTGAGTGGGCAGTACGTC. This sequence encodes CASSLWGHGTVSGQYV.

The chain couples TRBV9 to TRBJ1-2, with D hard to call. The CDR3 length is 14 residues. Per germline, CDR1 SGDLS and CDR2 YYNGEE. The V end lost 4 bases, the J end lost 4 bases, and 14 bases lay between the germline ends. The CDR3, as DNA: TGTGCCAGCAGCACCGCGGAGGTTTCCTATGGCTACACCTTC. Translated: CASSTAEVSYGYTF. Together with reference TRBV9 and TRBJ1-2, the CDR3 gives the full variable domain: DSGVTQTPKHLITATGQRVTLRCSPRSGDLSVYWYQQSLDQGLQFLIQYYNGEERAKGNILERFSAQQFPDLHSELNLSSLELGDSALYFCASSTAEVSYGYTFGSGTRLTVV.

The J gene is TRBJ1-2, the V gene TRBV30; D ambiguous. Germline V gene data show CDR1 as GTSNPN and CDR2 as SVGIG (reference sequence). The CDR3 is made up of 13 amino acids. Trimming took 3 bases from V and 8 from J, leaving 16 bases between them. The CDR3 region has the DNA TGTGCCTGGAGACAAGGACCGGGCGACGGCTACACCTTC. Protein: CAWRQGPGDGYTF.

CDR3 region: CASRQQGGYGYTF. Written as DNA, the CDR3 is TGTGCCAGCAGACAACAGGGGGGTTATGGCTACACCTTC. The V call is TRBV6-4, the J call TRBJ1-2; TRBD1 aligns across 8 bases. The V gene end was trimmed by 6 bases and the J gene end by 5 bases; junction bases not matched to a gene: 5. Per germline, CDR1 MRHNA and CDR2 SNTAGT. This CDR3 has 13 residues.

For the CDR3, the DNA is TGTGCCAGCACCTCAGACGGGGAGCTGTTTTTT. Translating it yields CASTSDGELFF. V and J are TRBV2 and TRBJ2-2; no clear D. The CDR3 is 11 residues long. Trimming shortened V by 7 bases and J by 7 bases, and 7 bases separated the two germline ends. Germline-derived CDR1 and CDR2 are SNHLY and FYNNEI.

The chain uses TRBV30 and TRBJ2-5, with TRBD2 as a possible D gene (5 bases). This CDR3 is built from 13 residues. In germline, CDR1 is GTSNPN, CDR2 SVGIG (reference sequence). Trimming stripped 3 bases from V and 1 base from J, with 9 bases between. In nucleotides, the CDR3 is TGTGCCTGGAGCGGAGGATTCCAAGAGACCCAGTACTTC. Residues: CAWSGGFQETQYF.

In its sample, this clone was seen once. V is TRBV27 and J is TRBJ2-7; either TRBD1 or TRBD2 may supply D (6 bases each). Germline V gives CDR1 MNHEY, CDR2 SMNVEV (reference sequence). V gave up 1 base and J gave up 3 bases, with 25 bases separating them. The CDR3 runs 19 residues. The CDR3, as DNA: TGTGCCAGCAGTTTATTCCCTCCGCCCGGGGGCCAATTAGTCTACGAGCAGTACTTC. Its translation is CASSLFPPPGGQLVYEQYF.

This sequence joins TRBV30 and TRBJ2-7; D might be TRBD1 (5 bases). Germline lookup yields CDR1 GTSNPN and CDR2 SVGIG (reference sequence). CDR3 length: 14 amino acids. Trimming removed 5 bases at V and 0 bases at J, with 14 bases between. The CDR3 spells CAWRPMTDSYEQYF. The CDR3 coding sequence is TGTGCCTGGCGGCCGATGACAGACTCCTACGAGCAGTACTTC.

The CDR3 here is CASSGDRGGYTIYF. CDR3 DNA: TGCGCCAGCAGTGGAGACAGGGGAGGATACACCATATATTTT. V is TRBV10-2 and J is TRBJ1-3, with TRBD1 matching over 8 bases. Germline-derived CDR1 and CDR2 are WSHSY and SAAADI. This CDR3 comprises 14 residues. The J segment lost 8 bases and the V segment lost 4 bases, leaving 7 bases of the junction unmatched.

This rearrangement joins TRBV27 to TRBJ2-1, with 10 bases that match TRBD2. This CDR3 region has 15 residues. Germline CDR1 and CDR2: MNHEY and SMNVEV (reference sequence). J lost 6 bases, V lost 6 bases, and 8 bases had no gene match. The DNA of the CDR3 is TGTGCCAGCAGGCGGGGGCTAGCGGGGGTCAATGAGCAGTTCTTC. Protein: CASRRGLAGVNEQFF.

J is TRBJ2-7 and V is TRBV18; D is perhaps TRBD2 (5 bases). Trimming took 1 base from V and 3 from J, leaving 7 bases between them. This CDR3 spans 13 amino acids. Germline values: CDR1 KGHSH, CDR2 LQKENI. The chain's CDR3 is CASSPQDFYEQYF. The CDR3 nucleotides read TGTGCCAGCTCACCACAGGACTTCTACGAGCAGTACTTC.

Comment on this clone: This may come from a read error, since a much larger clone is one base off. Other DNA sequences of this sample code for an identical CDR3. V is TRBV12-3 or TRBV12-4 and J is TRBJ2-7; a possible D gene is TRBD1 (5 bases). The CDR3 totals 12 residues. V was trimmed by 5 bases and J by 3 bases, leaving 8 bases between them. CDR3 residues: CASSPDSYEQYF. The CDR3 nucleotides read TGTGCCAGCAGTCCTGACAGCTACGAGCAGTACTTC.

This chain joins TRBV7-3 and TRBJ2-2; D may be TRBD1 or TRBD2 (5 bases each). V gave up 3 bases and J gave up 0 bases, with 8 bases separating them. In germline, CDR1 is SGHTA, CDR2 FQGTGA. This CDR3 region has 15 residues. CDR3 loop: CASSFGGTNTGELFF. The CDR3 DNA sequence: TGTGCCAGCAGCTTTGGGGGTACGAACACCGGGGAGCTGTTTTTT.

This chain links TRBV11-3 with TRBJ2-3; D assignment may be TRBD1 or TRBD2 (5 bases each). CDR1 is SGHNT, CDR2 YENEEA, per germline. V dropped 5 bases and J dropped 6 bases, with 9 bases sitting between them. The CDR3 runs to 12 residues. The CDR3 spells CASSHWGDTQYF. The CDR3 DNA reads TGTGCCAGCAGCCACTGGGGGGATACGCAGTATTTT.

The rearrangement links TRBV24-1 to TRBJ2-6, with D perhaps TRBD1 (5 bases). V was shortened by 4 bases and J by 0 bases, with 6 bases between the two germline ends. Germline loops: CDR1 KGHDR, CDR2 SFDVKD. This CDR3 region has 15 residues. As DNA, the CDR3 is TGTGCCACCAGTGAGCAGGGCTCTGGGGCCAACGTCCTGACTTTC. Translated: CATSEQGSGANVLTF.

V and J are TRBV7-8 and TRBJ1-5; 8 bases agree with TRBD1. The CDR3 length is 16 residues. Germline V gene sequence: CDR1 SGHVS, CDR2 FQNEAQ. The V and J ends lost 5 bases and 2 bases, in that order; junction bases with no gene match: 8. Here the CDR3 DNA reads TGTGCCAGCAGCAGCCAGGGGGCGCTCGGCAATCAGCCCCAGCATTTT. Residues: CASSSQGALGNQPQHF.

Remarks on this clone: In the same sample, other DNA sequences code for this CDR3. The V and J genes are TRBV24-1 and TRBJ2-7, with D perhaps TRBD1 (5 bases). Trimming cost V 9 bases and J 3 bases, with 8 bases left between them. The germline V gene has CDR1 KGHDR and CDR2 SFDVKD. This CDR3 is built from 11 residues. The CDR3 bases are TGTGCCACCGGACAAAACTACGAGCAGTACTTC. Translating it yields CATGQNYEQYF.

This clone was seen only once. The chain combines TRBV10-3 with TRBJ1-1, with D hard to call. Trimming removed 3 bases at V and 5 bases at J, with 10 bases between. The germline V gene encodes CDR1 ENHRY and CDR2 SYGVKD. This CDR3 is built from 13 residues. The CDR3 region is CAISDIRDTEAFF. The CDR3 DNA reads as TGTGCCATCAGTGATATAAGGGATACTGAAGCTTTCTTT.

The V and J genes are TRBV24-1 and TRBJ2-3; D ambiguous. Germline lookup yields CDR1 KGHDR and CDR2 SFDVKD. Trimming shortened V by 5 bases and J by 5 bases, and 7 bases separated the two germline ends. The CDR3 runs to 12 residues. Here the CDR3 reads CATSGPVDTQYF. The CDR3 DNA is TGTGCCACCAGTGGCCCCGTAGATACGCAGTATTTT.

Only one count was recorded for this clone. The chain links TRBV3-1 (or the pseudogene TRBV3-2) to TRBJ2-2; D uncertain. Germline V CDR1 and CDR2: LGHDT, YNNKEL (reference sequence). The CDR3 has 14 amino acids. V was trimmed by 0 bases and J by 4 bases, leaving 6 bases between them. The DNA for the CDR3 is TGTGCCAGCAGCCAAGATAGGAGCACCGGGGAGCTGTTTTTT. It yields the protein CASSQDRSTGELFF.

V and J are TRBV11-3 and TRBJ2-7; 11 bases align to TRBD1. The germline V gene encodes CDR1 SGHNT and CDR2 YENEEA. The CDR3 sequence is 15 residues long. With 1 base clipped from V and 4 bases from J, the junction kept 3 bases outside the gene matches. CDR3 nucleotides: TGTGCCAGCAGCTTAGGGACAGGGGGCAGGTACGAGCAGTACTTC. Amino acid sequence: CASSLGTGGRYEQYF.

This clone was detected only a few times. This chain connects TRBV28 to TRBJ2-3; D is unresolved. The CDR3 totals 13 residues. V was pared by 3 bases and J by 4 bases, with 8 bases between. The germline gives CDR1 MDHEN, CDR2 SYDVKM. CDR3 DNA: TGTGCCAGCAGTTTCCCGGTGGCAGATACGCAGTATTTT. It encodes CASSFPVADTQYF. Together with reference TRBV28 and TRBJ2-3, the CDR3 gives the full variable domain: DVKVTQSSRYLVKRTGEKVFLECVQDMDHENMFWYRQDPGLGLRLIYFSYDVKMKEKGDIPEGYSVSREKKERFSLILESASTNQTSMYLCASSFPVADTQYFGPGTRLTVL.

The chain recombines TRBV3-1 (or the pseudogene TRBV3-2) with TRBJ2-5; weak D call: TRBD2 (6 bases). Germline CDR1 LGHDT, CDR2 YNNKEL (reference sequence). Trimming pared 3 bases from V and 5 bases from J, leaving 13 bases between. CDR3 size: 14 residues. CDR3 residues: CASSQRSAGETQYF. CDR3 nucleotides: TGTGCCAGCAGCCAGAGAAGCGCGGGGGAGACCCAGTACTTC.

The chain carries TRBV4-1 and TRBJ1-6; no definite D call. V shed 1 base and J shed 7 bases, with 8 bases lying between them. In germline, CDR1 is MGHRA, CDR2 YSYEKL. This CDR3 spans 14 amino acids. The CDR3, as DNA: TGCGCCAGCAGCCAAGTTGGGCTGAATTCACCCCTCCACTTT. Residues: CASSQVGLNSPLHF.

This rearrangement joins TRBV12-3 or TRBV12-4 to TRBJ2-5; possibly TRBD2 for D (5 bases). V lost 3 bases and J 4 bases, leaving 6 bases between the germline ends. This CDR3 spans 12 amino acids. The CDR3 DNA reads as TGTGCCAGCAGTTTTGAGGGAGAGACCCAGTACTTC. Its protein product is CASSFEGETQYF.

This chain connects TRBV9 to TRBJ2-2; no definite D call. The V gene's germline CDR1 is SGDLS and CDR2 YYNGEE. The CDR3 totals 14 residues. V gave up 1 base and J gave up 2 bases, with 6 bases separating them. The DNA for the CDR3 is TGTGCCAGCAGCGTAAGGTTAAACACCGGGGAGCTGTTTTTT. Its protein is CASSVRLNTGELFF.